Below, one TCR beta chain is given with its context. Its cognate antigen is unknown. These data are taken from a study of shared clonotypes between healthy human individuals. Overall study results and limits: It was the non-shared clonotypes that had lower generation probabilities than clonotypes shared by all four donors.

Sorted-subset replicate PCRs used approximately 190 ng of genomic DNA. This amount corresponded to about 30,000 T cell genomes. Repertoires were generated with immunoSEQ multiplex PCR, while TCRdb's copy carries only in-frame clones and drops some. The sample gives millions of clones, 90% to 95% of which show up once; roughly 0.15% is in the top ten. The CDR3 runs 13 residues. V gave up 8 bases and J gave up 4 bases, with 14 bases separating them. Germline lookup yields CDR1 ENHRY and CDR2 SYGVKD. The chain uses TRBV10-3 and TRBJ1-1; D is perhaps TRBD1 (5 bases). The source is a man younger than 35 in good health. Specimen: naive CD4+ T cells sorted from blood. As for subset: CD45RA+ positively selected. In DNA form, the CDR3 reads TGTGCCATCGCTCCGGGGCTGGGCACTGAAGCTTTCTTT. This gives the protein CAIAPGLGTEAFF.